Detailed here is one T cell receptor beta chain. Its antigen is as yet unknown. With 1 base clipped from V and 7 bases from J, the junction kept 7 bases outside the gene matches. Germline V gives CDR1 MNHNY, CDR2 SVGAGI (reference sequence). The CDR3 has 16 amino acids. The sample is drawn from a study of post-analysis software for immune sequencing data. Study-wide background: Both relapsing-remitting and secondary progressive multiple sclerosis featured among the disease courses, as did progressive-relapsing multiple sclerosis. Study-wide results and limits: Five or six TRBV segments appeared more often in patients than in controls, and TRBV5-6, TRBV5-1 and TRBV20-1 were among these. Multiple sclerosis was associated with a significant reduction in normalized Chao1 diversity relative to controls. Same-batch preparations were strongly co-clustered by F measure.

The library was made from cDNA and included unique molecular identifiers. Each CDR3 protein is one row after TCRdb ran MiXCR on the PCR reads. The sample yields about 260,000 distinct CDR3 sequences, 35% to 45% seen once. The source is a girl aged 5 to 17 with multiple sclerosis. V and J are TRBV6-6 and TRBJ1-5; 10 positions match TRBD1. Input material: blood. CDR3 DNA sequence: TGTGCCAGCAGTTACTACTCCGGGACAGGGGAACAGCCCCAGCATTTT. As protein: CASSYYSGTGEQPQHF.